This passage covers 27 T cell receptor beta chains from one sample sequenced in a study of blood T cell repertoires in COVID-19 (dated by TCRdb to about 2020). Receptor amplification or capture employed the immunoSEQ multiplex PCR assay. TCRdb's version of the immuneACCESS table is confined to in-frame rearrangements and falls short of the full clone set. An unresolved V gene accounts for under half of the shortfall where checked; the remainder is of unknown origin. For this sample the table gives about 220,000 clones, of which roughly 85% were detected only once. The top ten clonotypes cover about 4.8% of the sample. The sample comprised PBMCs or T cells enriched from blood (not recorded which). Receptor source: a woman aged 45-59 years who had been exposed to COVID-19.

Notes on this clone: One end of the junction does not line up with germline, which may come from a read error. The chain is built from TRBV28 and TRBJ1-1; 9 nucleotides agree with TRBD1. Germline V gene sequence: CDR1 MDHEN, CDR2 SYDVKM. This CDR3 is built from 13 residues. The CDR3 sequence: CASSTTQGAEAFF. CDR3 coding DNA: TGTGCCAGCAGTACCACACAGGGGGCTGAGGCTTTCTTT.

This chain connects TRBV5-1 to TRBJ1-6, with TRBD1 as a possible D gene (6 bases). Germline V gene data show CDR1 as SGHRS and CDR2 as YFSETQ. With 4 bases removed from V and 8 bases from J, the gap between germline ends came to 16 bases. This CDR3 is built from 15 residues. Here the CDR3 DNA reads TGCGCCAGCAGCCCAATCAGGGGTCCGGATTCACCCCTCCACTTT. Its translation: CASSPIRGPDSPLHF.

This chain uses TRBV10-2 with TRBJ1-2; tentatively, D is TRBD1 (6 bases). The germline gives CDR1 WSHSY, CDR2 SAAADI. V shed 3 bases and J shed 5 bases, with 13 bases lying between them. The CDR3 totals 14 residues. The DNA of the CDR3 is TGCGCCAGCAGTGACACTCAGGGGAGTTATGGCTACACCTTC. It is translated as CASSDTQGSYGYTF.

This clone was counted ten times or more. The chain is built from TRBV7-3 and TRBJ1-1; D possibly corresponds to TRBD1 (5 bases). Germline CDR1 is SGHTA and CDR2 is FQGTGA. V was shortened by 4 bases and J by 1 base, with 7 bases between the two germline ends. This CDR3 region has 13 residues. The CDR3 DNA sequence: TGTGCCAGCAGCTACGGGGGGAACACTGAAGCTTTCTTT. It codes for CASSYGGNTEAFF.

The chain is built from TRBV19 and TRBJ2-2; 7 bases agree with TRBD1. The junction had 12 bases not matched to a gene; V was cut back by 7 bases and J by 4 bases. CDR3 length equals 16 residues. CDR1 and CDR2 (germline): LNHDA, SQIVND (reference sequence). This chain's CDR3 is CASNPSRDRSTGELFF. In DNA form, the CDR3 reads TGTGCCAGTAACCCCAGCCGGGACAGATCCACCGGGGAGCTGTTTTTT.

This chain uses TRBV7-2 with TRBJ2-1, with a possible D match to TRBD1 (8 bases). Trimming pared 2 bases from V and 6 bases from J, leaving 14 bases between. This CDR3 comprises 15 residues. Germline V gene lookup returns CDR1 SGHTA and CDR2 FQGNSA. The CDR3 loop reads CASSLSQGGSNEQFF. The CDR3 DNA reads TGTGCCAGCAGCTTATCACAGGGGGGGAGCAATGAGCAGTTCTTC.

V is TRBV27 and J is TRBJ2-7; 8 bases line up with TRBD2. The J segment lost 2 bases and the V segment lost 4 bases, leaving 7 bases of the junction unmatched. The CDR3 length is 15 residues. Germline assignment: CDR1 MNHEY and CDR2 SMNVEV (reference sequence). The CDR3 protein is CASSSSGRATYEQYF. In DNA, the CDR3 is TGTGCCAGCAGTTCGTCCGGGAGGGCGACCTACGAGCAGTACTTC.

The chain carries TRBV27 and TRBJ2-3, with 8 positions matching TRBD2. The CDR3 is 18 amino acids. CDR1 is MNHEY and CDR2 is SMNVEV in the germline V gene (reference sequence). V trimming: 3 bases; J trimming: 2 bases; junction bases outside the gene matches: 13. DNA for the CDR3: TGTGCCAGCAGTTTTCGCGGGGGGTACCTAATCCCCACAGATACGCAGTATTTT. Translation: CASSFRGGYLIPTDTQYF.

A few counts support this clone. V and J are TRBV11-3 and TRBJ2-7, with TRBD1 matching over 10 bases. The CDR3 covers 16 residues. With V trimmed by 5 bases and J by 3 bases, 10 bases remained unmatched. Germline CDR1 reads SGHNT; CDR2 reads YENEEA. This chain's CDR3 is CASSGGPGQGIYEQYF. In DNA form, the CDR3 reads TGTGCCAGCAGCGGTGGACCGGGACAGGGGATCTACGAGCAGTACTTC.

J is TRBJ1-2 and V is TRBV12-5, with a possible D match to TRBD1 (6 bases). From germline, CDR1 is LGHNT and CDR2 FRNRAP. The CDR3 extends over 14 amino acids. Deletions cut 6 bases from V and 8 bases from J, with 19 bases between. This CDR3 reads CASGRDTLPEGYTF. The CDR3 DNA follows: TGTGCTAGTGGCCGGGACACGCTCCCGGAGGGCTACACCTTC. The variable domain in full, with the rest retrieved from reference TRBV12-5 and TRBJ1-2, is DARVTQTPRHKVTEMGQEVTMRCQPILGHNTVFWYRQTMMQGLELLAYFRNRAPLDDSGMPKDRFSAEMPDATLATLKIQPSEPRDSAVYFCASGRDTLPEGYTFGSGTRLTVV.

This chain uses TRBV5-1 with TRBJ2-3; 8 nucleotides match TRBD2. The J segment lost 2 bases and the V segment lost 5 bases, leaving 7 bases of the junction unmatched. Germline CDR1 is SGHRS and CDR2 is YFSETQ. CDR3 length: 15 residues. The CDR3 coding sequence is TGCGCCAGCAGAATTAGCGGGGTCCCCACAGATACGCAGTATTTT. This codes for CASRISGVPTDTQYF.

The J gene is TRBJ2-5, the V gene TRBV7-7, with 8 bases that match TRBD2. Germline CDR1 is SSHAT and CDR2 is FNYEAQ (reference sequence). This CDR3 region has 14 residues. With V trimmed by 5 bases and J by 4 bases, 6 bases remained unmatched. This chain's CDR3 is CASSAGGGRETQYF. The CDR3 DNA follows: TGTGCCAGCAGCGCCGGGGGGGGAAGAGAGACCCAGTACTTC.

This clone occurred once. Here the CDR3 reads CASSSSLAGSGELFF. CDR3 DNA: TGTGCCAGCAGCTCGTCTCTAGCGGGGTCCGGGGAGCTGTTTTTT. The rearrangement uses TRBV5-4 and TRBJ2-2, with TRBD2 identical over 9 bases. The ends lost 3 bases at V and 6 bases at J; junction bases unmatched: 6. The CDR3 has 15 residues. Germline values: CDR1 SGHNT, CDR2 YYREEE (reference sequence).

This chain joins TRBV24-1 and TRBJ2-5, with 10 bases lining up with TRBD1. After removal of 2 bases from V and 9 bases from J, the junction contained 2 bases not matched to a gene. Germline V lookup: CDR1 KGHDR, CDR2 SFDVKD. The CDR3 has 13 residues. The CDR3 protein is CATSDSGTGAQYF. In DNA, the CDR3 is TGTGCCACCAGTGATTCAGGGACAGGGGCCCAGTACTTC.

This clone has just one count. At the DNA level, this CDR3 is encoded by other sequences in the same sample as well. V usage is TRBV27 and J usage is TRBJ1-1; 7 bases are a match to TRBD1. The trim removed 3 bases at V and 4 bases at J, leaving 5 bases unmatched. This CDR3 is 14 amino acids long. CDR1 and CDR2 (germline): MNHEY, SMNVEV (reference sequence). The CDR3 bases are TGTGCCAGCAGTTTGAAGGGGGCAGGCACTGAAGCTTTCTTT. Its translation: CASSLKGAGTEAFF.

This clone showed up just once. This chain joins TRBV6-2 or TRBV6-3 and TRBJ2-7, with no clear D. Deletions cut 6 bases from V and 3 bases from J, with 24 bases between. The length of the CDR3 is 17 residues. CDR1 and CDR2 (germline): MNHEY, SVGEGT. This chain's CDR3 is CASSHKPGSQVDYEQYF. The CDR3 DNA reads TGTGCCAGCAGCCATAAGCCCGGTTCTCAGGTCGACTACGAGCAGTACTTC.

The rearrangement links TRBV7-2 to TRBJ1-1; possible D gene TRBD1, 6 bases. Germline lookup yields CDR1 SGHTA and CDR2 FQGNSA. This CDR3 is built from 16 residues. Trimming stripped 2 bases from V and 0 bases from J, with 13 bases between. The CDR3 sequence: CASSLRGQWMNTEAFF. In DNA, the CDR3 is TGTGCCAGCAGCTTAAGAGGACAGTGGATGAACACTGAAGCTTTCTTT.

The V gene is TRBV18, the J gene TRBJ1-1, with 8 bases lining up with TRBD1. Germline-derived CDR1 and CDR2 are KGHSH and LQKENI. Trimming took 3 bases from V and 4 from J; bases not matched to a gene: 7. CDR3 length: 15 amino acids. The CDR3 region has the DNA TGTGCCAGCTCACCCGCACAGGGGGTGAGCACTGAAGCTTTCTTT. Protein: CASSPAQGVSTEAFF. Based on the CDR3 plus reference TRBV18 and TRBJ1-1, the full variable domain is NAGVMQNPRHLVRRRGQEARLRCSPMKGHSHVYWYRQLPEEGLKFMVYLQKENIIDESGMPKERFSAEFPKEGPSILRIQQVVRGDSAAYFCASSPAQGVSTEAFFGQGTRLTVV.

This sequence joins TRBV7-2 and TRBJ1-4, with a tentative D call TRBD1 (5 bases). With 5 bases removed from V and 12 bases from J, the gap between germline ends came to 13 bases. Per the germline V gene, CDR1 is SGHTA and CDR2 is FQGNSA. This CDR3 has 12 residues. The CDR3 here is CASSVTAGQLFF. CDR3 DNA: TGTGCCAGCAGCGTGACTGCAGGGCAACTGTTTTTT.

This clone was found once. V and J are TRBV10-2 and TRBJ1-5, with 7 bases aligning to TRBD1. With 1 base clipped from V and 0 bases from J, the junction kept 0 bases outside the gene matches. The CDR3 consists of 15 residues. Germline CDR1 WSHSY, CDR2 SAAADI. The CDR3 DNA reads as TGCGCCAGCAGTGAGTACAGGGGTAGCAATCAGCCCCAGCATTTT. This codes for CASSEYRGSNQPQHF.

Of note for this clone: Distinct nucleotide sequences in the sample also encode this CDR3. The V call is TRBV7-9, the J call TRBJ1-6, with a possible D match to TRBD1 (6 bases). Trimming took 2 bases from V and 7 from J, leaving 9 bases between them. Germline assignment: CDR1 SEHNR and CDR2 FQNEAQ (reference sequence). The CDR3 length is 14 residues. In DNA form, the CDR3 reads TGTGCCAGCAGCTTATCAGGGGCAAATTCACCCCTCCACTTT. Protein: CASSLSGANSPLHF.

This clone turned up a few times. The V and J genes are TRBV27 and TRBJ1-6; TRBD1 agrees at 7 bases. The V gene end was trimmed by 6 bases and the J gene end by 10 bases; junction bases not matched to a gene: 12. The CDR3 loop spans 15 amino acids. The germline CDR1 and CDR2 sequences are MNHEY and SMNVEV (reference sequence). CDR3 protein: CASSLRGQWSSPLHF. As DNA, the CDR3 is TGTGCCAGCAGCCTCCGGGGACAGTGGTCCTCACCCCTCCACTTT.

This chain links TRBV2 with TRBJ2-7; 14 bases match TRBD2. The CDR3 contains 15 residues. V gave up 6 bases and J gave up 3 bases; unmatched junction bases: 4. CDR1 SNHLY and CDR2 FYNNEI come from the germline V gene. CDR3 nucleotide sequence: TGTGCCAGCAGGACTAGCGGGGGGGCGGGCTACGAGCAGTACTTC. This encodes CASRTSGGAGYEQYF.

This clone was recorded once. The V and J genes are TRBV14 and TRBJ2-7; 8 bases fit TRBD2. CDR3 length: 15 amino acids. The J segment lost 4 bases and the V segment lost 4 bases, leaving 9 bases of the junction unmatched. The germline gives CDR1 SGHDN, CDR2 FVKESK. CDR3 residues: CASSRPGAGEYEQYF. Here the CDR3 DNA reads TGTGCCAGCAGCCGCCCCGGAGCGGGGGAGTACGAGCAGTACTTC.

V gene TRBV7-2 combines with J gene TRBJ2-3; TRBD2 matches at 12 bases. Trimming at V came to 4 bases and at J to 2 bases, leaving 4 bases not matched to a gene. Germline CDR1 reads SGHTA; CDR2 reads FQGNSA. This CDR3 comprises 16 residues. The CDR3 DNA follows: TGTGCCAGCAGCTCCAGACTAGCGGGGGCCACAGATACGCAGTATTTT. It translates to CASSSRLAGATDTQYF.

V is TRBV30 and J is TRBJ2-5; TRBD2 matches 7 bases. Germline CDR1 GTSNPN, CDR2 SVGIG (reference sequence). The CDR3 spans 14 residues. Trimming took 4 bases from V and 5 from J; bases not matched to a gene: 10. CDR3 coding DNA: TGTGCCTGGACCAAGACTAGCCGGGGGGAGACCCAGTACTTC. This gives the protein CAWTKTSRGETQYF. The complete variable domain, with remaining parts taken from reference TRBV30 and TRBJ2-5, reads SQTIHQWPATLVQPVGSPLSLECTVEGTSNPNLYWYRQAAGRGLQLLFYSVGIGQISSEVPQNLSASRPQDRQFILSSKKLLLSDSGFYLCAWTKTSRGETQYFGPGTRLLVL.

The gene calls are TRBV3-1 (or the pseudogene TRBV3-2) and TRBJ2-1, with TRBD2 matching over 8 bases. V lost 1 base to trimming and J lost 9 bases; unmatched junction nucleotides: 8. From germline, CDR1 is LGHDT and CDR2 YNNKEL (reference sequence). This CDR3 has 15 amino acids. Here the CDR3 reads CASSQVSLAGGEQFF. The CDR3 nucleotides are TGTGCCAGCAGCCAAGTATCCCTAGCGGGCGGTGAGCAGTTCTTC.